This TCR beta chain is drawn from a study of CD8 T cells in Susac syndrome. RNA, at about 0.45 to 1 ug, was reverse transcribed with random hexamers. The amplification used immunoSEQ multiplex PCR on TCR beta CDR3; it spanned 54 Vbeta and 13 Jbeta. TCRdb ran MiXCR on the immunoSEQ multiplex PCR reads and lists one entry per CDR3 protein. The table has some 190,000 distinct CDR3 sequences, about 95% seen once. TCR beta sequencing was performed on blood CD8+ and CD4+ T cells. FACS enriched CD8+ TEMRA cells, while bulk CD8+ and CD4+ were negatively isolated. V lost 6 bases, J lost 7 bases, and 13 bases stayed unmatched. The germline V gene encodes CDR1 MNHEY and CDR2 SVGEGT. This CDR3 has 16 amino acids.

V gene TRBV6-2 or TRBV6-3 combines with J gene TRBJ1-5; 9 positions agree with TRBD1. The receptor comes from a human donor in good health. Sample: CD4+ T cells from PBMCs. The CDR3 sequence is CASRTMGQGSAQPQHF. In DNA, the CDR3 is TGTGCCAGCAGAACGATGGGACAGGGTTCAGCCCAGCCCCAGCATTTT.